A single sample gave rise to the 9 T cell receptor beta chains below, sequenced in a study of blood T cell repertoires in COVID-19. This table comes from immunoSEQ multiplex PCR, and its TCRdb copy is limited to in-frame clones, with some not included. Among 15,000 to 20,000 clones, approximately 90% were seen once, and the ten largest hold about a sixth. Sequencing input: peripheral blood. The source is a man aged 65 to 79 with acute or convalescent COVID-19.

This clone was seen a few times. This sequence joins TRBV5-1 and TRBJ2-7, with TRBD1 matching 8 bases. The CDR3 is made up of 14 amino acids. CDR1 and CDR2 (germline): SGHRS, YFSETQ. Losses at the gene ends were 1 base for V and 3 bases for J; bases not matched to a gene: 3. CDR3 DNA: TGCGCCAGCAGCTTGTTACAGGGGGGCTACGAGCAGTACTTC. Residues: CASSLLQGGYEQYF.

This chain uses TRBV2 with TRBJ2-7; 7 nucleotides align to TRBD1. Germline values: CDR1 SNHLY, CDR2 FYNNEI. V was pared by 7 bases and J by 2 bases, with 8 bases of the junction left unmatched. This CDR3 has 14 residues. CDR3 sequence (DNA): TGTGCCAGCATGGGATGGGACAGTACCTACGAGCAGTACTTC. This translates into CASMGWDSTYEQYF.

V and J are TRBV7-2 and TRBJ1-1; D unclear. Per germline, CDR1 SGHTA and CDR2 FQGNSA. Trimming stripped 3 bases from V and 1 base from J, with 6 bases between. This CDR3 is built from 13 residues. The CDR3 bases are TGTGCCAGCAGCTTCGCGGGGAACACTGAAGCTTTCTTT. The encoded protein is CASSFAGNTEAFF.

The chain carries TRBV5-5 and TRBJ2-7, with D tentatively TRBD2 (5 bases). Trimming took off 4 bases at V and 6 bases at J, with 17 bases between the two ends. CDR3 size: 14 residues. Per the germline V gene, CDR1 is SGHKS and CDR2 is YYEKEE (reference sequence). This chain's CDR3 is CASSPTGNPIEQYF. For the CDR3, the DNA is TGTGCCAGCAGCCCAACCGGGAACCCCATCGAGCAGTACTTC.

The chain links TRBV19 to TRBJ1-2; 12 bases are a match to TRBD1. The CDR3 extends over 16 amino acids. Germline loops: CDR1 LNHDA, CDR2 SQIVND (reference sequence). V lost 5 bases, J lost 3 bases, and 7 bases stayed unmatched. In DNA form, the CDR3 reads TGTGCCAGTAGTCCCGGGACAGGGGGCGCACACTATGGCTACACCTTC. It codes for CASSPGTGGAHYGYTF.

The chain uses TRBV6-6 and TRBJ2-7, with 7 bases fitting TRBD1. With V trimmed by 5 bases and J by 1 base, 2 bases remained unmatched. This CDR3 has 13 residues. Germline V gives CDR1 MNHNY, CDR2 SVGAGI (reference sequence). The CDR3 spells CASSLTGSYEQYF. CDR3 bases: TGTGCCAGCAGTCTGACAGGGTCCTACGAGCAGTACTTC.

The V gene is TRBV6-2 or TRBV6-3, the J gene TRBJ2-1; D gene unclear. Trimming pared 4 bases from V and 5 bases from J, leaving 15 bases between. The CDR3 consists of 15 residues. The germline V gene has CDR1 MNHEY and CDR2 SVGEGT. As DNA, the CDR3 is TGTGCCAGCAGTTCCCCTACTTTAATCAACAATGAGCAGTTCTTC. It specifies CASSSPTLINNEQFF.

V is TRBV29-1 and J is TRBJ2-3; D is ambiguous. Looked up from germline, CDR1 is SQVTM and CDR2 is ANQGSEA. The V gene lost 7 bases and the J gene lost 6 bases, with 20 bases spanning the gap. The CDR3 totals 14 residues. As DNA, the CDR3 is TGCAGCGCTTACCGGAGATCCTCCTCGGATACGCAGTATTTT. This gives the protein CSAYRRSSSDTQYF.

V usage is TRBV6-2 or TRBV6-3 and J usage is TRBJ1-2; 11 bases fit TRBD1. The CDR3 consists of 16 residues. CDR1 MNHEY and CDR2 SVGEGT come from the germline V gene. After removal of 0 bases from V and 6 bases from J, the junction contained 6 bases not matched to a gene. The CDR3 DNA reads TGTGCCAGCAGTTACTCGCGTTCGGGACAGGGGGATGGCTACACCTTC. Translating it yields CASSYSRSGQGDGYTF.